This T cell receptor beta chain comes out of a study of blood T cell repertoires in COVID-19. Study-level background: Material from acute and convalescent COVID-19 was sourced from the United States, Italy and Spain. PBMCs, B-cell-depleted T cells, or T cells were the source of the cDNA or gDNA that made up the material.

The germline V gene has CDR1 SQVTM and CDR2 ANQGSEA. The V segment lost 8 bases and the J segment 7 bases; nucleotides outside the gene matches: 7. This CDR3 has 11 residues. The method was immunoSEQ multiplex PCR; TCRdb's version includes in-frame clones alone and lacks a portion of them. Among fewer than 500,000 clones listed, 81% were seen once. The source of this sequence is a human donor with acute or convalescent COVID-19. The donor label of this sample is uncertain. The sequenced sample consisted of peripheral blood. The chain carries TRBV29-1 and TRBJ1-2; 7 bases align to TRBD1. The CDR3 here is CSYGRGVGYTF. The CDR3 nucleotides read TGCAGCTACGGCAGGGGGGTTGGCTACACCTTC.